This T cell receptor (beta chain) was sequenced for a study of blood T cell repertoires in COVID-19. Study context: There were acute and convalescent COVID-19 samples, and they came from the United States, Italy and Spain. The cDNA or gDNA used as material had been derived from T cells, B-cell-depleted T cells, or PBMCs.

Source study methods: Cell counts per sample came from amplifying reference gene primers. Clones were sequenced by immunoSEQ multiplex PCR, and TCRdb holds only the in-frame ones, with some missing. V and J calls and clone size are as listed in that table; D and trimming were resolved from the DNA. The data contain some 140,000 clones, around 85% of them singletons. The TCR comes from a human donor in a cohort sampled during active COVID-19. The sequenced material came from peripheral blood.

The chain's CDR3 is CASIGAPVSGNTIYF. The DNA for the CDR3 is TGTGCCAGCATTGGGGCCCCAGTCTCTGGAAACACCATATATTTT. The rearrangement joins TRBV6-5 to TRBJ1-3; tentative D call: TRBD1 (5 bases). The V and J ends lost 7 bases and 0 bases respectively, with 13 bases between them. The CDR3 spans 15 residues. The germline CDR1 and CDR2 sequences are MNHEY and SVGAGI.